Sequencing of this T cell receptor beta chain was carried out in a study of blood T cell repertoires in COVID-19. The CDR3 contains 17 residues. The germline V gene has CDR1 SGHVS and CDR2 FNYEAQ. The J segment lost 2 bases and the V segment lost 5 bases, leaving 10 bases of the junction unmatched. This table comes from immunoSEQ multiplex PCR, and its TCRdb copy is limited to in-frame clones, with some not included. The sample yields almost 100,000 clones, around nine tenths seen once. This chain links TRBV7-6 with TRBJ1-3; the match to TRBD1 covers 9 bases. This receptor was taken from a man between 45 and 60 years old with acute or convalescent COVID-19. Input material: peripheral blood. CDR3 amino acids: CASSAAIQGATGNTIYF. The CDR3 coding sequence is TGTGCCAGCAGCGCCGCCATACAGGGGGCGACTGGAAACACCATATATTTT.